This T cell receptor (beta chain) was recorded in a study of T cell changes during pregnancy in multiple sclerosis. Some clones are missing from TCRdb's copy, which holds only in-frame ones; the method was immunoSEQ multiplex PCR. The table has tens of thousands of clones, approximately 90% seen once. The CDR3 is made up of 15 amino acids. CDR1 and CDR2 from the germline V gene are MNHNY and SVGAGI (reference sequence). J lost 4 bases, V lost 6 bases, and 9 bases had no gene match. The V gene is TRBV6-6, the J gene TRBJ2-7, with 10 bases matching TRBD1. This sample comprised peripheral blood, obtained before pregnancy. The clonotype was recovered from a female donor with multiple sclerosis, enrolled in a pregnancy study. CDR3 loop: CASSMTRQGAYEQYF. CDR3 sequence (DNA): TGTGCCAGCAGCATGACGCGACAGGGGGCGTACGAGCAGTACTTC.